This T cell receptor (beta chain) is drawn from a study of cytomegalovirus exposure and HLA in healthy donors. The study's findings and limits: Cytomegalovirus association was listed for 164 TCR beta chains. Sequences of the TCR beta chain were said to predict the HLA-A and HLA-B alleles of most subjects accurately. In a later analysis, a missense DCLRE1C variant was linked to TCR beta V- and J-gene trimming.

PCR primers comprised 60 Vbeta and 13 Jbeta primers. Profiled with immunoSEQ multiplex PCR; TCRdb holds only in-frame clones, not every one. The sample lists around 39,000 clones; around 64% were seen once. From germline, CDR1 is SGHRS and CDR2 YFSETQ. V was clipped by 4 bases and J by 2 bases; unmatched bases: 5. The CDR3 spans 16 residues. There are a few counts of this clone. The antigen is not known. This sequence was found in a human donor in good health. Sequencing was done on a sample of PBMCs. This chain connects TRBV5-1 to TRBJ2-2; 10 bases are shared with TRBD2. This CDR3 is CASSQRTSGNTGELFF. CDR3 bases: TGCGCCAGCAGCCAAAGGACTAGCGGTAACACCGGGGAGCTGTTTTTT.